The rows below give T cell receptor beta chains drawn from one sample of a study of human T cells and chemical hapten exposure. One entry per CDR3 protein results from TCRdb running MiXCR on the RACE reads. The profile shows around 130,000 distinct CDR3 sequences, 8.5% to 9.5% of them singletons. The sequencing sample was made of whole blood. The receptors stem from a male donor in good health. Some clones in this sample may be carry-over from other donors' samples. The CDR3 runs from the conserved cysteine through the conserved F or W. Each record gives: D gene, V gene, clone size, J gene, CDR3 DNA, CDR3 protein. D genes are given only for firm matches. Clone size appears in some rows only: once, few, many, or a class for an expanded clone.

>TRBD1|TRBV19|NA|TRBJ2-2
TGTGCCAGCCGGACAGGGGCCACCGGGGAGCTGTTTTTT
CASRTGATGELFF
>TRBD1|TRBV7-9|NA|TRBJ1-4
TGTGCCAGCACCTGGACAGGGCGCGAAGAGAAACTGTTTTTT
CASTWTGREEKLFF
>TRBD1|TRBV6-5|many|TRBJ1-4
TGTGCCAGCAGTGGACCGGGACAGGGGTATGAAAAACTGTTTTTT
CASSGPGQGYEKLFF
>TRBD2|TRBV20-1|NA|TRBJ2-7
TGCAGTGCTAGAGACGGGACTAGCGGCTACGAGCAGTACTTC
CSARDGTSGYEQYF
>TRBD1|TRBV20-1|NA|TRBJ1-1
TGCAGTGCTAGAGCCGGGACAGCTAACACTGAAGCTTTCTTT
CSARAGTANTEAFF
>NA|TRBV5-4|NA|TRBJ2-2
TGTGCCAGCAGCTTGGGGGGGCGCGGCACCGGGGAGCTGTTTTTT
CASSLGGRGTGELFF
>NA|TRBV5-4|NA|TRBJ1-6
TGTGCCAGCAGCACCTCAGGGAAGTCCTATAATTCACCCCTCCACTTT
CASSTSGKSYNSPLHF
>TRBD1|TRBV7-8|NA|TRBJ2-3
TGTGCCAGCAGCCTGGACAGGGTGGCCACAGATACGCAGTATTTT
CASSLDRVATDTQYF
>TRBD1|TRBV20-1|few|TRBJ1-6
TGCAGTGCTAGGACAGACAGGGAAAATTCACCCCTCCACTTT
CSARTDRENSPLHF
>TRBD2|TRBV29-1|many|TRBJ2-5
TGCAGTGTCCGGAGCGGGGCATTTCAAGAGACCCAGTACTTC
CSVRSGAFQETQYF
>NA|TRBV6-6|few|TRBJ1-3
TGTGCCAGCAGTTACTCGGCGCACAGCTCTGGAAACACCATATATTTT
CASSYSAHSSGNTIYF
>TRBD1|TRBV7-2|many|TRBJ1-5
TGTGCCAGCAGCTTGAACAGGGGGCTTTTCCAGCCCCAGCATTTT
CASSLNRGLFQPQHF
>NA|TRBV6-5|many|TRBJ2-5
TGTGCCAGCAGTCGACCTGCGGCAGAGACCCAGTACTTC
CASSRPAAETQYF
>NA|TRBV20-1|NA|TRBJ2-1
TGCAGTGCTAGAAGGGTGGGAGGGGGATATGAGCAGTTCTTC
CSARRVGGGYEQFF
>NA|TRBV6-6|few|TRBJ2-3
TGTGCCAGCACTCAACTTGATAGCACAGATACGCAGTATTTT
CASTQLDSTDTQYF